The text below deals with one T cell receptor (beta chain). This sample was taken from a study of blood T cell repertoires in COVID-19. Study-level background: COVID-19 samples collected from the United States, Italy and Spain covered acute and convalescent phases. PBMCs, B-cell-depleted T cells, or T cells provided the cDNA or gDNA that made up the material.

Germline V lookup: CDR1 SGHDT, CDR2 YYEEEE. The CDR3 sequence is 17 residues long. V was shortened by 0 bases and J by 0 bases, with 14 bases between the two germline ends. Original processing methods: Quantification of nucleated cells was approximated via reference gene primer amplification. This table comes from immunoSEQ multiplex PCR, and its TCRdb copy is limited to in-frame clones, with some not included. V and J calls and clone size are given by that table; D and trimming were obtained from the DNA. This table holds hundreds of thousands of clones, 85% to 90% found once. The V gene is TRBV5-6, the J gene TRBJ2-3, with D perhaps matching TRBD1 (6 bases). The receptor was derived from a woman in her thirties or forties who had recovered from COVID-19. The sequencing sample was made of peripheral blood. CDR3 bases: TGTGCCAGCAGCTTGGGGGGGACAACCCCTAGCACAGATACGCAGTATTTT. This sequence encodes CASSLGGTTPSTDTQYF.